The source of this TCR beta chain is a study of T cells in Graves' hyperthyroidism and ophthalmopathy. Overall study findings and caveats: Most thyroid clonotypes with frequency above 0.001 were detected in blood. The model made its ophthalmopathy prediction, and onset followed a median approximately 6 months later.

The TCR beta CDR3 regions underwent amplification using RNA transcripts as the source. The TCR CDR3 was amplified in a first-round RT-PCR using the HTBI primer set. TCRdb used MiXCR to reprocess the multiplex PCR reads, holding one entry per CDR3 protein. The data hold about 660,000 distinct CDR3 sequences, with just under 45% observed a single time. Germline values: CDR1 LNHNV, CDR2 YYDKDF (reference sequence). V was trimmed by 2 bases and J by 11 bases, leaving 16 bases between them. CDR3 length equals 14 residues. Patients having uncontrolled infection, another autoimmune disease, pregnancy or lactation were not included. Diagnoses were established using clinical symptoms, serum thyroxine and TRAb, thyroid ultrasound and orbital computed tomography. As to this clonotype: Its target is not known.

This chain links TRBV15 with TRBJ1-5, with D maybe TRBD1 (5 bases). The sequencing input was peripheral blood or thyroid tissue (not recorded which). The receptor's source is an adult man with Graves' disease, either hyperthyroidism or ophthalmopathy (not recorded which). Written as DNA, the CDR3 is TGTGCCACCAGCAGACAGCAGGGCGAACAGGCCCAGCATTTT. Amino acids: CATSRQQGEQAQHF.